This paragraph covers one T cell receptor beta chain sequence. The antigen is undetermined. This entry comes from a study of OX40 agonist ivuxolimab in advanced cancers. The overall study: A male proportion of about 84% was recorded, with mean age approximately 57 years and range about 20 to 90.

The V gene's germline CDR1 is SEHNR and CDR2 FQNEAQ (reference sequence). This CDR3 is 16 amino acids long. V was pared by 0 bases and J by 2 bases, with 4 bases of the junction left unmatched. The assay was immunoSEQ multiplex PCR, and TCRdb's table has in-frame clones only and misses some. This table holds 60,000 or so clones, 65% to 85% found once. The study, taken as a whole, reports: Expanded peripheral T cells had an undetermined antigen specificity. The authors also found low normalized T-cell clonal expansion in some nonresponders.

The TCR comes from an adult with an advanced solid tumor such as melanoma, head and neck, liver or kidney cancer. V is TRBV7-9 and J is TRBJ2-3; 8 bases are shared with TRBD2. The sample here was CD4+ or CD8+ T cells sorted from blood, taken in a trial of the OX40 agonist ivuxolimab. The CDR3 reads CASSLALAGSTDTQYF. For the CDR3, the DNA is TGTGCCAGCAGCTTAGCATTAGCGGGGTCCACAGATACGCAGTATTTT.